This TCR beta chain comes out of a study of response to subunit inactivated influenza vaccine. TCRdb itself ran the RT-PCR reads through MiXCR, one entry per CDR3 protein. Among about 520,000 distinct CDR3 sequences, over 9.5% were seen once, and the ten largest hold 10% to 15%. Study-wide findings and caveats: A suggestion made by the authors is that each seasonal influenza vaccination recruits few new T cells.

This clonotype has a handful of counts. The antigen remains unidentified. V was pared by 3 bases and J by 4 bases, with 15 bases of the junction left unmatched. The CDR3 length is 20 residues. Germline V gene lookup returns CDR1 SGDLS and CDR2 YYNGEE. The source material was PBMCs from blood, sampled roughly 46 days after vaccination. The TCR was taken from a man aged 45-65 years who received an inactivated influenza vaccine. The rearrangement joins TRBV9 to TRBJ2-2; 13 bases agree with TRBD2. CDR3 coding DNA: TGTGCCAGCAGCGCCCCTACGGGACTAGCGGGAAGGTCAGGCACCGGGGAGCTGTTTTTT. Translated, it gives CASSAPTGLAGRSGTGELFF.